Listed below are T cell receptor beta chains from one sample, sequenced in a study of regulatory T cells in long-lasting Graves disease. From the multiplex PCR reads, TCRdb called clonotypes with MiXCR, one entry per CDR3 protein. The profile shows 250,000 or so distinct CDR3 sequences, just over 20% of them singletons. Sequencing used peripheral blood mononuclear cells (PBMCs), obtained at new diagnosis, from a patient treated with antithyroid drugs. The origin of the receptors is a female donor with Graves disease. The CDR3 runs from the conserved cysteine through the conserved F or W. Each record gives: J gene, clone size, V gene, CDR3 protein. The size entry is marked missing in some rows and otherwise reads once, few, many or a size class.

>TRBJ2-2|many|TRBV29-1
CSVARTAGELFF
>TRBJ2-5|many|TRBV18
CASSPTSQETQYF
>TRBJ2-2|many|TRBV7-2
CASSLLGWGKTGELFF
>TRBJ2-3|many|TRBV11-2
CASSPRRYTDTQYF
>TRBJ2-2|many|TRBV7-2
CASTPWVNSPNTGELFF
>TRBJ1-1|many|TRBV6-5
CASSYLDSSMNTEAFF
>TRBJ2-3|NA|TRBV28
CASSKPGQGTDTQYF
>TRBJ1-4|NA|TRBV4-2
CASSQVGRHNEKLFF
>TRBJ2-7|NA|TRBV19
CASSTDRGYEQYF
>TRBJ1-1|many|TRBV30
CAWSWGMNTEAFF
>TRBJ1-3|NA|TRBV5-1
CASSLGGALSGNTIYF
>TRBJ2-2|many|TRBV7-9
CALRYTGELFF
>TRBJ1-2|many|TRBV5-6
CASRALPNYGYTF
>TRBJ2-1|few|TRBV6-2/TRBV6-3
CASRSTQGNEQFF
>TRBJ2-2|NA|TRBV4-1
CASSPGLAGGELFF
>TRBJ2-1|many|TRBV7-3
CASSPSGRDEQFF
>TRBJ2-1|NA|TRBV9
CASSGPGTSGSISYNEQFF
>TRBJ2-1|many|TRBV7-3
CASSPRGNSDEQFF
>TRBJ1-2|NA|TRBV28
CASKGGYTF
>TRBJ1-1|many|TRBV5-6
CASSLGTYTEAFF
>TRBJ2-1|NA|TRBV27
CASSPPASRLINEQFF
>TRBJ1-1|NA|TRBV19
CASSISQGQGAEAFF
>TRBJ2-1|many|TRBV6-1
CASNMLAGPLGEQFF
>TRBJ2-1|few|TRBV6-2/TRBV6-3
CATLDGGATEQFF
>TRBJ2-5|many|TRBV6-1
CASSYRVQTQYF
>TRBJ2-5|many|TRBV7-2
CASSPSRQQETQYF
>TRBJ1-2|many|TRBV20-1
CSAHRGARGGYTF
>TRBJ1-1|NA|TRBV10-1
CASSESRLGGGEAFF
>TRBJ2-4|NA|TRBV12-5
CASGSPGGRAGRDIQYF
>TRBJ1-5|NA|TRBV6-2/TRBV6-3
CASSPRTDEQPQHF
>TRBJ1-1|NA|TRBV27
CASSRDRGMTEAFF
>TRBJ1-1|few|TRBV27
CASSFFQGAGDTEAFF
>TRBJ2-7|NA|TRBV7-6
CASSLLRGDYEQYF
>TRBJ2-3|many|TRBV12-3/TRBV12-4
CASGTRDGTDTQYF
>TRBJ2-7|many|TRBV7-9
CASSLEWGVFLYF
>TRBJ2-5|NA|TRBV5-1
CASSPLAEETQYF
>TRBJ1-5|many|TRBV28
CASRHASGGPQHF
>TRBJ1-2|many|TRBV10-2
CASSDSAYGYTF
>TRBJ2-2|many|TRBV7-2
CASSSGGNTGELFF
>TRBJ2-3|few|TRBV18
CASSPGGADTQYF
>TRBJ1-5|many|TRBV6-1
CASSSGGPYSNQPQHF